These T cell receptor beta chains were read from a single sample in a study of Ad26.COV2.S vaccination and SARS-CoV-2 variants. The repertoire was sequenced with immunoSEQ multiplex PCR; TCRdb's copy has only in-frame clones and lacks some. The table lists 300,000 to 350,000 clones, approximately 80% of them singletons. The sequencing used peripheral blood, collected in a trial of Ad26.COV2.S vaccine versus placebo. All receptors come from a person between 18 and 65 years old who received the Ad26.COV2.S COVID-19 vaccine or a placebo. Both conserved end residues are part of each CDR3. Fields, in order: D gene, J gene, V gene, clone size, CDR3 protein, CDR3 DNA. D genes are given only for firm matches. Size is stated for part of the rows, as once, few or many counts, or as a class when the clone is expanded.

d_call: .; j_call: TRBJ1-5; v_call: TRBV28; clone_size: .; cdr3_aa: CASSFRVGISNQPQHF; cdr3_nt: TGTGCCAGCAGTTTTAGGGTAGGGATTAGCAATCAGCCCCAGCATTTT
d_call: .; j_call: TRBJ1-5; v_call: TRBV5-8; clone_size: .; cdr3_aa: CASSLWGRGGNQPQHF; cdr3_nt: TGTGCCAGCAGCTTGTGGGGACGGGGCGGCAATCAGCCCCAGCATTTT
d_call: TRBD2; j_call: TRBJ2-5; v_call: TRBV6-2/TRBV6-3; clone_size: few; cdr3_aa: CASSRTSGGVETQYF; cdr3_nt: TGTGCCAGCAGTAGGACTAGCGGGGGGGTCGAGACCCAGTACTTC
d_call: TRBD2; j_call: TRBJ2-3; v_call: TRBV14; clone_size: .; cdr3_aa: CASSHRGSAGGVDTQYF; cdr3_nt: TGTGCCAGCAGCCACCGAGGGTCAGCGGGGGGCGTGGATACGCAGTATTTT
d_call: TRBD2; j_call: TRBJ2-5; v_call: TRBV7-9; clone_size: .; cdr3_aa: CASSLSPSGGETQYF; cdr3_nt: TGTGCCAGCAGCTTATCTCCCTCGGGGGGAGAGACCCAGTACTTC
d_call: .; j_call: TRBJ1-4; v_call: TRBV3-1/TRBV3-2; clone_size: .; cdr3_aa: CASSPMRSANEKLFF; cdr3_nt: TGTGCCAGCAGCCCGATGCGTTCGGCTAATGAAAAACTGTTTTTT
d_call: TRBD1; j_call: TRBJ2-7; v_call: TRBV5-3; clone_size: .; cdr3_aa: CARSLGPGQGPYEQYF; cdr3_nt: TGTGCCAGAAGCTTGGGACCGGGACAGGGCCCCTACGAGCAGTACTTC
d_call: .; j_call: TRBJ1-2; v_call: TRBV19; clone_size: once; cdr3_aa: CASSEGYGYTF; cdr3_nt: TGTGCCAGTAGTGAAGGCTATGGCTACACCTTC
d_call: .; j_call: TRBJ2-2; v_call: TRBV7-2; clone_size: .; cdr3_aa: CASSLEVGELFF; cdr3_nt: TGTGCCAGCAGTCTGGAGGTCGGGGAGCTGTTTTTT
d_call: .; j_call: TRBJ2-5; v_call: TRBV27; clone_size: .; cdr3_aa: CASSLSWGATEETQYF; cdr3_nt: TGTGCCAGCAGTTTATCATGGGGGGCCACGGAGGAGACCCAGTACTTC
d_call: .; j_call: TRBJ2-1; v_call: TRBV4-2; clone_size: .; cdr3_aa: CASSPSSAGNEQFF; cdr3_nt: TGTGCCAGCAGCCCCTCCTCGGCGGGGAATGAGCAGTTCTTC
d_call: TRBD1; j_call: TRBJ2-3; v_call: TRBV29-1; clone_size: .; cdr3_aa: CSVERTGVSTDTQYF; cdr3_nt: TGCAGCGTTGAACGGACAGGGGTCAGCACAGATACGCAGTATTTT
d_call: .; j_call: TRBJ1-1; v_call: TRBV7-3; clone_size: .; cdr3_aa: CASSSEANTEAFF; cdr3_nt: TGTGCCAGCAGCTCTGAAGCGAACACTGAAGCTTTCTTT
d_call: .; j_call: TRBJ1-5; v_call: TRBV7-3; clone_size: .; cdr3_aa: CASSRDRNQPQHF; cdr3_nt: TGTGCCAGCAGCCGAGACCGTAATCAGCCCCAGCATTTT
d_call: .; j_call: TRBJ1-5; v_call: TRBV18; clone_size: .; cdr3_aa: CASSPVGASQPQHF; cdr3_nt: TGTGCCAGCTCACCCGTAGGGGCTAGTCAGCCCCAGCATTTT
d_call: .; j_call: TRBJ1-2; v_call: TRBV7-9; clone_size: .; cdr3_aa: CASSLQGGSYGYTF; cdr3_nt: TGTGCCAGCAGCTTACAGGGTGGAAGCTATGGCTACACCTTC
d_call: .; j_call: TRBJ2-2; v_call: TRBV6-4; clone_size: .; cdr3_aa: CASSDPNTGELFF; cdr3_nt: TGTGCCAGCAGTGACCCTAACACCGGGGAGCTGTTTTTT
d_call: .; j_call: TRBJ1-3; v_call: TRBV9; clone_size: .; cdr3_aa: CAPRSPAEAGNTIYF; cdr3_nt: TGTGCCCCCCGGTCGCCCGCGGAGGCTGGAAACACCATATATTTT